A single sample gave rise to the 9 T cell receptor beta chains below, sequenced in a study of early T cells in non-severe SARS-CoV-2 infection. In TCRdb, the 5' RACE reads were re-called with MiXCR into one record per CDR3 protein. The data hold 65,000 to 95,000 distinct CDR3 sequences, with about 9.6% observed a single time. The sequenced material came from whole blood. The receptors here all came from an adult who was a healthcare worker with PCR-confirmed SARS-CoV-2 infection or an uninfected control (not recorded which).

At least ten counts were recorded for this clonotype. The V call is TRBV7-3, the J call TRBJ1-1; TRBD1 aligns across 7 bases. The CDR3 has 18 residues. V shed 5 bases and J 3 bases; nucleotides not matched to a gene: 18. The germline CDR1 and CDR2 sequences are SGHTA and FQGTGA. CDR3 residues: CASSLSTGPGLGDTEAFF. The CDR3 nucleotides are TGTGCCAGCAGCCTCTCGACAGGGCCCGGATTGGGGGACACTGAAGCTTTCTTT. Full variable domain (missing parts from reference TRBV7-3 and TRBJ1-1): GAGVSQTPSNKVTEKGKYVELRCDPISGHTALYWYRQSLGQGPEFLIYFQGTGAADDSGLPNDRFFAVRPEGSVSTLKIQRTERGDSAVYLCASSLSTGPGLGDTEAFFGQGTRLTVV.

The CDR3 nucleotides read TGTGCCAGCAGTTTAGCGAGTTACTACGAGCAGTACTTC. Translating it yields CASSLASYYEQYF. This rearrangement joins TRBV28 to TRBJ2-7; no reliable D call. Germline V gene data show CDR1 as MDHEN and CDR2 as SYDVKM. The CDR3 covers 13 residues. V lost 2 bases to trimming and J lost 3 bases, with 8 bases between them.

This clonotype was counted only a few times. The CDR3 coding sequence is TGTGCCAGCAGCCCAGCGGGAGGCGTCTACGAGCAGTACTTC. Translating gives CASSPAGGVYEQYF. The rearrangement uses TRBV5-4 and TRBJ2-7; TRBD2 matches at 9 bases. J was trimmed by 3 bases and V by 4 bases; bases with no gene match: 5. In germline, CDR1 is SGHNT, CDR2 YYREEE (reference sequence). This CDR3 has 14 amino acids.

The CDR3 DNA sequence: TGTGCCAGCAGCTTAGGAGTAGCGGGAGGTTCCGGGGAGCTGTTTTTT. Translation gives CASSLGVAGGSGELFF. The V and J genes are TRBV11-2 and TRBJ2-2; 10 nucleotides agree with TRBD2. Germline values: CDR1 SGHAT, CDR2 FQNNGV. The length of the CDR3 is 16 residues. V was pared by 1 base and J by 6 bases, with 5 bases of the junction left unmatched.

CDR3 DNA sequence: TGTGCCACCAGTGTGAGAGAGCAGTTCTTC. Its translation: CATSVREQFF. The V gene is TRBV24-1, the J gene TRBJ2-1; D is uncertain. CDR3 length equals 10 residues. Germline loops: CDR1 KGHDR, CDR2 SFDVKD. The V and J ends lost 5 bases and 10 bases respectively, with 5 bases between them.

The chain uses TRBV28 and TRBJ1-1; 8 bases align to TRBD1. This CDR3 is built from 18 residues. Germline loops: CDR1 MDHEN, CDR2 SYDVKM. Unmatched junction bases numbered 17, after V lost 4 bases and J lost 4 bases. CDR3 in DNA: TGTGCCAGCAGTTCGGACACCCATAGGACAGGGAAGGGCACTGAAGCTTTCTTT. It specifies CASSSDTHRTGKGTEAFF. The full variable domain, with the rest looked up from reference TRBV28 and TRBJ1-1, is DVKVTQSSRYLVKRTGEKVFLECVQDMDHENMFWYRQDPGLGLRLIYFSYDVKMKEKGDIPEGYSVSREKKERFSLILESASTNQTSMYLCASSSDTHRTGKGTEAFFGQGTRLTVV.

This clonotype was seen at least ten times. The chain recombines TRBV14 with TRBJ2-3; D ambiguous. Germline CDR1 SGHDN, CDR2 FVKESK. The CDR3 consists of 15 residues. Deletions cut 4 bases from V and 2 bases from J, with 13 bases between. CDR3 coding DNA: TGTGCCAGCAGCCGCCTAGGCTTGTCCACAGATACGCAGTATTTT. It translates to CASSRLGLSTDTQYF.

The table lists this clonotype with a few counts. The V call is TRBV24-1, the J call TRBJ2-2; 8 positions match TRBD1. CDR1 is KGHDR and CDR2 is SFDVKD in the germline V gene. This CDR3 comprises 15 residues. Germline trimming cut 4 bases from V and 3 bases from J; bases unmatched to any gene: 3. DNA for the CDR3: TGTGCCACCAGTGAGGTGGACAGGGACACCGGGGAGCTGTTTTTT. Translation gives CATSEVDRDTGELFF.

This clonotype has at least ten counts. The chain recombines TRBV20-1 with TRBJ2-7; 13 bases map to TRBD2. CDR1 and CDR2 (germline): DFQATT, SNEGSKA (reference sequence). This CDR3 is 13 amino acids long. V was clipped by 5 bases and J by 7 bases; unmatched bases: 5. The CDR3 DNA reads TGCAGTGCTCGGACTAGCGGGAGTGGAGAGCAGTACTTC. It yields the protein CSARTSGSGEQYF.